One and the same sample provided the 23 T cell receptor beta chains below, sequenced in a study of read filtering for tumor transcriptome and immune sequencing. Molecular barcoded adaptors covering alpha/delta and beta/gamma chains were used on approximately 400 ng RNA. Using its own MiXCR run on the reads, TCRdb lists one record per CDR3 protein. The profile shows more than 45,000 distinct CDR3 sequences, over 9% of them singletons. The sequencing input was a population of CD138-negative cells sorted from bone marrow. These receptors all come from a donor at least 40 years old with multiple myeloma.

This clonotype was counted a few times. This may come from a read error, since a much larger clone is one base off. The chain couples TRBV6-1 to TRBJ2-1; D remains ambiguous. The germline gives CDR1 MNHNS, CDR2 SASEGT. The CDR3 is 16 amino acids. The V and J ends lost 5 bases and 0 bases respectively, with 14 bases between them. DNA of the CDR3: TGTGCCAGCAGTCGAGCTCCCAGGAGCTCCTACAATGAGCAGTTCTTC. Translation gives CASSRAPRSSYNEQFF.

This clonotype came up many times. The V gene is TRBV6-2 or TRBV6-3, the J gene TRBJ2-2; D is ambiguous. The CDR3 extends over 15 amino acids. Germline V gives CDR1 MNHEY, CDR2 SVGEGT. Trimming stripped 10 bases from V and 2 bases from J, with 17 bases between. The CDR3 bases are TGTGCCACCGACGAGCAGGAATCTAACACCGGGGAGCTGTTTTTT. This encodes CATDEQESNTGELFF.

This clonotype was found many times. The rearrangement uses TRBV21-1 and TRBJ2-2. TRBV21-1 is a pseudogene segment. The CDR3 loop spans 16 amino acids. The CDR3 loop reads CASSKARETNTGELFF. DNA for the CDR3: TGTGCCAGCAGCAAAGCGCGAGAGACGAACACCGGGGAGCTGTTTTTT.

With regard to this clonotype: This sequence may be a read error, since a much larger clone differs from it by one base. This chain links TRBV5-4 with TRBJ2-1; possible D gene TRBD2, 6 bases. Germline loops: CDR1 SGHNT, CDR2 YYREEE (reference sequence). The CDR3 is made up of 13 amino acids. CDR3: CSSSSASVHEQFF. Here the CDR3 DNA reads TGTTCCAGCAGCTCCGCTAGCGTCCATGAGCAGTTCTTC.

This clonotype came up many times. DNA of the CDR3: TGTGCCATCAATCCCGACGGGGGCCGGGGCACCGGGGAGCTGTTTTTT. Amino acids: CAINPDGGRGTGELFF. The chain uses TRBV10-3 and TRBJ2-2, with D possibly being TRBD1 or TRBD2 (6 bases each). V lost 7 bases and J 4 bases, leaving 19 bases between the germline ends. The CDR3 has 16 residues. The V gene's germline CDR1 is ENHRY and CDR2 SYGVKD.

This clonotype was seen only a few times. A much larger clone lies one base from this, so it may be a read error. The rearrangement links TRBV5-1 to TRBJ2-5; no definite D call. CDR3 length: 14 residues. Germline V gives CDR1 SGHRS, CDR2 YFSETQ. CDR3 sequence: CASSFGQHQETRYF. CDR3 bases: TGCGCCAGCAGCTTTGGGCAGCACCAAGAGACCCGGTACTTC.

The table lists this clonotype with many counts. The chain joins TRBV20-1 to TRBJ2-3; D gene uncertain. V shed 4 bases and J shed 8 bases, with 13 bases lying between them. CDR1 is DFQATT and CDR2 is SNEGSKA in the germline V gene (reference sequence). CDR3 length: 12 amino acids. The CDR3 DNA reads TGCAGTGCTATCGGTAGGGATGCTACGCAGTATTTT. Translation gives CSAIGRDATQYF.

This clonotype has at least ten counts. V is TRBV20-1 and J is TRBJ2-7; 7 nucleotides align to TRBD1. CDR3 length equals 12 residues. Germline V lookup: CDR1 DFQATT, CDR2 SNEGSKA (reference sequence). The J segment lost 5 bases and the V segment lost 6 bases, leaving 7 bases of the junction unmatched. In DNA, the CDR3 is TGCAGTGCCCGAGGACAGGCCAACGAGCAGTACTTC. Amino acids: CSARGQANEQYF.

This clonotype was picked up many times. This chain connects TRBV7-9 to TRBJ1-1; D unclear. The CDR3 is made up of 15 amino acids. Germline V gives CDR1 SEHNR, CDR2 FQNEAQ (reference sequence). V was trimmed by 3 bases and J by 3 bases, leaving 14 bases between them. The CDR3: CASSLRPESDTEAFF. In nucleotides, the CDR3 is TGTGCCAGCAGCTTGAGGCCTGAATCGGACACTGAAGCTTTCTTT. Filled out from reference TRBV7-9 and TRBJ1-1, the complete variable domain reads DTGVSQNPRHKITKRGQNVTFRCDPISEHNRLYWYRQTLGQGPEFLTYFQNEAQLEKSRLLSDRFSAERPKGSFSTLEIQRTEQGDSAMYLCASSLRPESDTEAFFGQGTRLTVV.

This clonotype has ten or more counts. The chain is built from TRBV7-8 and TRBJ1-2; the match to TRBD1 covers 7 bases. The length of the CDR3 is 14 residues. Per the germline V gene, CDR1 is SGHVS and CDR2 is FQNEAQ. J lost 7 bases, V lost 9 bases, and 14 bases had no gene match. The CDR3: CASTWNRGKSGYTF. The CDR3 bases are TGTGCCAGTACCTGGAACAGGGGCAAGAGTGGCTACACCTTC.

Comments on this clonotype: With only one base between it and a far larger clone, this is likely a read error. The chain carries TRBV6-5 and TRBJ1-6; no firm D call. Germline CDR1 and CDR2: MNHEY and SVGAGI. This CDR3 is 12 amino acids long. CDR3 sequence reads: CASSVYGEVALF. The CDR3 DNA is TGTGCCAGCAGTGTTTACGGGGAGGTGGCTCTCTTT.

This clonotype qualifies as medium-sized (0.01 to 0.1%). The chain has TRBV11-2 and TRBJ1-4, with D possibly being TRBD1 (5 bases). The CDR3 runs 14 residues. V was pared by 8 bases and J by 0 bases, with 10 bases between. Germline loops: CDR1 SGHAT, CDR2 FQNNGV. CDR3 nucleotides: TGTGCCAGCGGGGGAGTCTCAACTAATGAAAAACTGTTTTTT. It translates to CASGGVSTNEKLFF.

The rearrangement links TRBV2 to TRBJ2-2, with TRBD2 matching 8 bases. The V and J ends lost 7 bases and 6 bases, in that order; junction bases with no gene match: 7. The germline gives CDR1 SNHLY, CDR2 FYNNEI. There are 14 residues in the CDR3. The CDR3 loop is CASTERGKAGELFF. In DNA form, the CDR3 reads TGTGCCAGCACAGAGCGGGGGAAAGCCGGGGAGCTGTTTTTT.

This clonotype was observed many times. For the CDR3, the DNA is TGTGCCAGCAGTTCCCCACGTCAGCCCCAGCATTTT. Amino acids: CASSSPRQPQHF. V is TRBV6-2 or TRBV6-3 and J is TRBJ1-5; no clear D. Trimming removed 4 bases from V and 6 bases from J, with 7 bases in between. The CDR3 has 12 amino acids. Germline V lookup: CDR1 MNHEY, CDR2 SVGEGT.

A note on this clonotype: Being one base from a much bigger clone, this may be a read error. The rearrangement links TRBV5-1 to TRBJ1-3; TRBD1 agrees at 7 bases. Germline V gene sequence: CDR1 SGHRS, CDR2 YFSETQ. V dropped 0 bases and J dropped 12; count of bases not matched to a gene: 12. This CDR3 is built from 15 residues. CDR3 bases: TGCGCCAGCAGCTTGGCGACAGGGCGTCGGGACAACATATATTTT. The encoded protein is CASSLATGRRDNIYF. Drawing the rest from reference TRBV5-1 and TRBJ1-3, the complete variable domain is KAGVTQTPRYLIKTRGQQVTLSCSPISGHRSVSWYQQTPGQGLQFLFEYFSETQRNKGNFPGRFSGRQFSNSRSEMNVSTLELGDSALYLCASSLATGRRDNIYFGEGSWLTVV.

This clonotype was observed at least ten times. V is TRBV2 and J is TRBJ1-5; D perhaps matches TRBD1 (6 bases). The length of the CDR3 is 14 residues. The V end lost 6 bases, the J end lost 0 bases, and 9 bases lay between the germline ends. Germline assignment: CDR1 SNHLY and CDR2 FYNNEI. CDR3 sequence (DNA): TGTGCCAGCAGGGGGGCGGGTAGCAATCAGCCCCAGCATTTT. It translates to CASRGAGSNQPQHF.

This clonotype has a count of ten or more. The chain carries TRBV29-1 and TRBJ1-3; no clear D. The germline V gene has CDR1 SQVTM and CDR2 ANQGSEA. This CDR3 comprises 16 residues. Trimming pared 0 bases from V and 1 base from J, leaving 13 bases between. The CDR3 DNA is TGCAGCGTTGAAGATCCCCGGGAGCCGTCTGGAAACACCATATATTTT. Translating gives CSVEDPREPSGNTIYF.

This clonotype was found many times. This rearrangement joins TRBV7-9 to TRBJ1-1; 8 bases agree with TRBD1. The CDR3 has 14 amino acids. V lost 5 bases to trimming and J lost 6 bases; unmatched junction nucleotides: 8. In germline, CDR1 is SEHNR, CDR2 FQNEAQ (reference sequence). The CDR3 region is CASSPRTGIPEAFF. The CDR3 DNA sequence: TGTGCCAGCAGCCCCCGGACAGGGATACCTGAAGCTTTCTTT.

At least ten counts were recorded for this clonotype. The chain combines TRBV27 with TRBJ2-5; 8 positions agree with TRBD2. Per germline, CDR1 MNHEY and CDR2 SMNVEV (reference sequence). With V trimmed by 5 bases and J by 14 bases, 13 bases remained unmatched. The CDR3 contains 13 residues. The CDR3 region is CASSEVTSGSLYF. In DNA, the CDR3 is TGTGCCAGCAGTGAAGTAACTAGCGGCAGCCTTTACTTC.

This clonotype was recorded at least ten times. This chain uses TRBV9 with TRBJ2-2; 8 positions agree with TRBD2. Germline CDR1 SGDLS, CDR2 YYNGEE. V gave up 0 bases and J gave up 2 bases; unmatched junction bases: 3. The CDR3 loop spans 16 amino acids. The DNA for the CDR3 is TGTGCCAGCAGCGTAGGGGGACTAGATAACACCGGGGAGCTGTTTTTT. Residues: CASSVGGLDNTGELFF.

About this clonotype: Being one base from a much bigger clone, this may be a read error. The CDR3 carries no conserved terminal phenylalanine or tryptophan, so it likely arises from a read error. The genes are TRBV7-3 and TRBJ2-2; no reliable D call. The ends were cut back, 3 bases at V and 7 bases at J, with 9 bases in the middle. The CDR3 has 13 amino acids. The germline V gene encodes CDR1 SGHTA and CDR2 FQGTGA. CDR3 bases: TGTGCCAGCAGCTTGCTTTCCTACGGGGAGCTGTTTCTT. Protein sequence: CASSLLSYGELFL.

As regards this clonotype: It differs at one base from a far larger clone, so likely a read error. The chain has TRBV7-2 and TRBJ2-1, with 7 bases matching TRBD2. Losses at the gene ends were 5 bases for V and 10 bases for J; bases not matched to a gene: 17. The CDR3 loop spans 16 amino acids. Germline V gene sequence: CDR1 SGHTA, CDR2 FQGNSA. CDR3 sequence (DNA): TGTGCCAGCAGCGCAGGGAGGGATAATCCCCACGACGAGCAGTTCTTC. Translation gives CASSAGRDNPHDEQFF.

This clonotype was recorded many times. The chain employs TRBV12-3 or TRBV12-4 and TRBJ2-2; 8 bases line up with TRBD1. The CDR3 runs to 17 residues. With V trimmed by 3 bases and J by 7 bases, 13 bases remained unmatched. The CDR3 sequence is CASSFSLRDRLFGELFF. The DNA for the CDR3 is TGTGCCAGCAGTTTTAGCCTCCGGGACAGGTTGTTCGGGGAGCTGTTTTTT.